One sample yielded the 17 T cell receptor beta chains listed below, sequenced in a study of blood T cell repertoires in COVID-19. The method was immunoSEQ multiplex PCR; TCRdb's version includes in-frame clones alone and lacks a portion of them. The profile shows 300,000 or so clones, 85% to 90% of them singletons. Sequencing was carried out using PBMCs or T cells enriched from blood (not recorded which). The receptors here all came from a woman aged 45-59 years who had been exposed to COVID-19.

The chain links TRBV2 to TRBJ2-3; 7 nucleotides line up with TRBD2. Looked up from germline, CDR1 is SNHLY and CDR2 is FYNNEI. With 5 bases clipped from V and 10 bases from J, the junction kept 6 bases outside the gene matches. The CDR3 loop spans 12 amino acids. CDR3 bases: TGTGCCAGCAGTTTAGTTAGCGGGTCGCAGTATTTT. Protein product: CASSLVSGSQYF.

This sequence joins TRBV6-5 and TRBJ1-3; TRBD1 is a possible D gene (6 bases). Germline assignment: CDR1 MNHEY and CDR2 SVGAGI. Trimming removed 0 bases at V and 1 base at J, with 10 bases between. This CDR3 is 16 amino acids long. The CDR3 region has the DNA TGTGCCAGCAGTTACTCGCCCGACAGGTCTGGAAACACCATATATTTT. It is translated as CASSYSPDRSGNTIYF.

The gene calls are TRBV7-2 and TRBJ2-1; D is undetermined. Trimming removed 1 base from V and 2 bases from J, with 9 bases in between. There are 15 residues in the CDR3. Germline CDR1 and CDR2: SGHTA and FQGNSA. The CDR3 reads CASSLVGGAYNEQFF. The CDR3 DNA is TGTGCCAGCAGCTTAGTTGGCGGAGCCTACAATGAGCAGTTCTTC. The full variable domain, completed using reference TRBV7-2 and TRBJ2-1, is GAGVSQSPSNKVTEKGKDVELRCDPISGHTALYWYRQSLGQGLEFLIYFQGNSAPDKSGLPSDRFSAERTGGSVSTLTIQRTQQEDSAVYLCASSLVGGAYNEQFFGPGTRLTVL.

The CDR3 is CATQGKDTQYF. CDR3 sequence (DNA): TGTGCCACCCAGGGGAAAGATACGCAGTATTTT. The chain links TRBV21-1 to TRBJ2-3; the tabulated D call, TRBD1, remains unverified against the DNA. TRBV21-1 is marked as a pseudogene. The CDR3 length is 11 residues.

This clone was observed many times. The rearrangement links TRBV7-8 to TRBJ2-2; perhaps TRBD1 as D (6 bases). The CDR3 has 14 residues. V was shortened by 6 bases and J by 3 bases, with 11 bases between the two germline ends. Germline CDR1 SGHVS, CDR2 FQNEAQ. As DNA, the CDR3 is TGTGCCAGCAGACAAACAGGGTACACCGGGGAGCTGTTTTTT. It is translated as CASRQTGYTGELFF.

The chain is built from TRBV3-1 (or the pseudogene TRBV3-2) and TRBJ1-1; 8 bases map to TRBD1. Trimming at V came to 1 base and at J to 5 bases, leaving 12 bases not matched to a gene. The CDR3 totals 17 residues. The V gene's germline CDR1 is LGHDT and CDR2 YNNKEL (reference sequence). CDR3 in DNA: TGTGCCAGCAGCCAAGGGTTCACAGGGGGAATGCGGACTGAAGCTTTCTTT. Translating gives CASSQGFTGGMRTEAFF.

The chain joins TRBV4-1 to TRBJ1-4, with D hard to call. The CDR3 consists of 18 residues. Trimming removed 1 base at V and 0 bases at J, with 15 bases between. Germline CDR1 reads MGHRA; CDR2 reads YSYEKL. CDR3: CASSQVKFGTATNEKLFF. CDR3 bases: TGCGCCAGCAGCCAAGTAAAGTTCGGCACAGCAACTAATGAAAAACTGTTTTTT.

This clone was detected only once. J is TRBJ2-3 and V is TRBV21-1; the listed D gene, TRBD1, was not tested against the DNA. TRBV21-1 is tagged as a pseudogene. CDR3 length equals 21 residues. In DNA, the CDR3 is TGTGCCAGCAGCAAAGAAAGACCTCGGCAGGGGCGTGGTATGGGTACAGATACGCAGTATTTT. Protein sequence: CASSKERPRQGRGMGTDTQYF.

The genes are TRBV3-1 (or the pseudogene TRBV3-2) and TRBJ2-1, with a tentative D call TRBD2 (7 bases). V dropped 0 bases and J dropped 4 bases, with 10 bases sitting between them. Germline V lookup: CDR1 LGHDT, CDR2 YNNKEL (reference sequence). The CDR3 extends over 15 amino acids. The CDR3 sequence is CASSQEGGGYNEQFF. The CDR3 nucleotides read TGTGCCAGCAGCCAAGAGGGAGGGGGTTACAATGAGCAGTTCTTC.

The rearrangement links TRBV6-5 to TRBJ1-1; weak D call: TRBD1 (6 bases). The CDR3 contains 14 residues. Germline V gene sequence: CDR1 MNHEY, CDR2 SVGAGI. V was trimmed by 2 bases and J by 1 base, leaving 8 bases between them. The CDR3 DNA reads TGTGCCAGCAGTTACGGGGGACAGAACACTGAAGCTTTCTTT. This codes for CASSYGGQNTEAFF.

This clone was counted once. The chain links TRBV29-1 to TRBJ2-3, with a possible D match to TRBD1 (6 bases). Germline values: CDR1 SQVTM, CDR2 ANQGSEA. The CDR3 spans 14 residues. Between the trimmed V and J ends, which lost 7 bases and 0 bases, there was a span of 14 bases. CDR3 sequence: CSGSRGLSTDTQYF. As DNA, the CDR3 is TGCAGCGGCTCTAGGGGGTTGAGCACAGATACGCAGTATTTT.

The CDR3 region has the DNA TGTGCCAGCAGCCCCATGAGCGGGGGGTACACTGAAGCTTTCTTT. The encoded protein is CASSPMSGGYTEAFF. This chain joins TRBV4-2 and TRBJ1-1, with a possible D match to TRBD1 (5 bases). CDR3 length: 15 residues. Trimming shortened V by 4 bases and J by 3 bases, and 15 bases separated the two germline ends. Germline values: CDR1 LGHNA, CDR2 YNFKEQ.

This clone was seen only once. J is TRBJ1-4 and V is TRBV3-1 (or the pseudogene TRBV3-2); possibly TRBD1 for D (5 bases). The CDR3 is made up of 15 amino acids. The germline V and J ends were trimmed by 2 bases and 8 bases, with 15 bases remaining between them. Germline CDR1 reads LGHDT; CDR2 reads YNNKEL (reference sequence). In nucleotides, the CDR3 is TGTGCCAGCAGCCAAATTAACCAGGGTGCAGAAAAACTGTTTTTT. This translates into CASSQINQGAEKLFF.

V usage is TRBV27 and J usage is TRBJ2-3; D might be TRBD2 (7 bases). Between the trimmed V and J ends, which lost 7 bases and 0 bases, there was a span of 14 bases. This CDR3 is built from 15 residues. CDR1 is MNHEY, CDR2 SMNVEV, per germline (reference sequence). CDR3 sequence (DNA): TGTGCCAGCACCCGAGGGGGGGGGAGCACAGATACGCAGTATTTT. This codes for CASTRGGGSTDTQYF.

With regard to this clone: This sample also contains other DNA sequences that code for the same CDR3. This chain uses TRBV5-1 with TRBJ1-5, with TRBD1 as a possible D gene (5 bases). The CDR3 consists of 14 residues. V was clipped by 0 bases and J by 1 base, with 5 bases between them. From germline, CDR1 is SGHRS and CDR2 YFSETQ. The CDR3 is CASSLGGSNQPQHF. The CDR3 coding sequence is TGCGCCAGCAGCTTGGGGGGCAGCAATCAGCCCCAGCATTTT.

A note on this clone: The CDR3 ends on some other residue instead of the conserved phenylalanine or tryptophan, so this is likely a read error. The limits of the CDR3 on the DNA are not certain, so only TCRdb's listed CDR3 is given. This chain links TRBV5-6 with TRBJ2-7; TRBD2, the D gene given by the table, was not confirmed from the DNA. Counting both end residues, the CDR3 totals 14 amino acids. The V gene's germline CDR1 is SGHDT and CDR2 YYEEEE. The chain's CDR3 is CASSFRGAARPNIH.

The chain couples TRBV28 to TRBJ2-7; no definite D call. This CDR3 is built from 11 residues. Germline values: CDR1 MDHEN, CDR2 SYDVKM. V gave up 3 bases and J gave up 6 bases, with 6 bases separating them. The chain's CDR3 is CASSLPGEQYF. CDR3 in DNA: TGTGCCAGCAGTTTGCCGGGCGAGCAGTACTTC.